This T cell receptor (beta chain) was captured by sequencing in a study of cytomegalovirus exposure and HLA in healthy donors. Study details: Out of roughly 170 million T cells, an earlier analysis found more than 95 million unique TCR beta sequences in total.

The study ran its PCR with 60 Vbeta and 13 Jbeta primers. Sequencing was performed with immunoSEQ multiplex PCR; in TCRdb, only in-frame clones are kept and a portion is missing. The data show 150,000 to 200,000 clones, over 60% seen once. Notes on the study in general: Productive status was seen about 90% or about 30% of the time for most TCR beta V segments in an earlier analysis. When analyzed later, a missense DCLRE1C variant was found to be linked to TCR beta V- and J-gene trimming.

This clone was seen a few times. Its antigen is still unknown. This receptor was obtained from a middle-aged woman in good health and CMV-seronegative. The sample consisted of PBMCs.

The chain's CDR3 is CAWSIIPGNTEAFF. Written as DNA, the CDR3 is TGTGCCTGGAGTATAATTCCGGGGAACACTGAAGCTTTCTTT. V gene TRBV30 combines with J gene TRBJ1-1; no clear D. The V end lost 2 bases, the J end lost 1 base, and 11 bases lay between the germline ends. The CDR3 is 14 amino acids. CDR1 and CDR2 (germline): GTSNPN, SVGIG (reference sequence).